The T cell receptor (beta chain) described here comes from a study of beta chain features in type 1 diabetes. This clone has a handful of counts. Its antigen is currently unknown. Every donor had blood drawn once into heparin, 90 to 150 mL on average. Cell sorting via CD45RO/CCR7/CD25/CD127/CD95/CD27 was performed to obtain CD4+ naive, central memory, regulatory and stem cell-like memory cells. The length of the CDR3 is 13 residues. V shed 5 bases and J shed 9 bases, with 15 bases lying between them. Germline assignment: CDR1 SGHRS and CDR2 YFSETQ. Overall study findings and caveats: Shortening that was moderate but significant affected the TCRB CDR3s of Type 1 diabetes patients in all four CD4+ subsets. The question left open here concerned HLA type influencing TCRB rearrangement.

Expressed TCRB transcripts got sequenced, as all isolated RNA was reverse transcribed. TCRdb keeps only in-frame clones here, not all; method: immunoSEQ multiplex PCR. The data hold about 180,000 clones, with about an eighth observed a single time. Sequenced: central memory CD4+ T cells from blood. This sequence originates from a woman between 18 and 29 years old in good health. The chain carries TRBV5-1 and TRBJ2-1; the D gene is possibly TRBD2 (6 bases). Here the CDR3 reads CASSPTGGTEQFF. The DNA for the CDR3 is TGCGCCAGCAGTCCCACCGGGGGTACTGAGCAGTTCTTC.